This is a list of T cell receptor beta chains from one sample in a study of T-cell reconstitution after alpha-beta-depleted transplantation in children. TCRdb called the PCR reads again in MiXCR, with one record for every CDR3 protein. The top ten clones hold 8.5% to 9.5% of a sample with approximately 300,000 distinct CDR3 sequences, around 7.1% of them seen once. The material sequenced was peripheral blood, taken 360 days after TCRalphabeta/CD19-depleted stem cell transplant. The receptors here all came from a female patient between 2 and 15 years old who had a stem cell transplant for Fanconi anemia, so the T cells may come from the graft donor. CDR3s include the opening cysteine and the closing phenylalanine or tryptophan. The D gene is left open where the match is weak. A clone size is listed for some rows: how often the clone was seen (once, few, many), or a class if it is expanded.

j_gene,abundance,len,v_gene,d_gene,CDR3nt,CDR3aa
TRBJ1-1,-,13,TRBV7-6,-,TGTGCCAGCAGCAATGGGTTATACACTGAAGCTTTCTTT,CASSNGLYTEAFF
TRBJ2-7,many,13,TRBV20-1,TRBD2,TGCAGTGCTAGCTACGGGGGGGTCTACGAGCAGTACTTC,CSASYGGVYEQYF
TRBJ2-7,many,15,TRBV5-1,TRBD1,TGCGCCAGCAGCCTAGTACCGGGACAGAACTACGAGCAGTACTTC,CASSLVPGQNYEQYF
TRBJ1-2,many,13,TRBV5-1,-,TGCGCCAGCAGCTTGGCAGTGGACTATGGCTACACCTTC,CASSLAVDYGYTF
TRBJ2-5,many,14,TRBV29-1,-,TGCAGCGCGGGGGGTAAAGGGGGGTCGGAGACCCAGTACTTC,CSAGGKGGSETQYF
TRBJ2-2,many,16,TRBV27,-,TGTGCCAGCAGTCGAATCAGGGGGGCGAACACCGGGGAGCTGTTTTTT,CASSRIRGANTGELFF
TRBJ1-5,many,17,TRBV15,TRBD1,TGTGCCACCAGCAAAGGGACAGCTCTTTATAGCAATCAGCCCCAGCATTTT,CATSKGTALYSNQPQHF
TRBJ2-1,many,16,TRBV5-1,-,TGCGCCAGCAGCTTGGTTCCGACGGGGGAGAGCAATGAGCAGTTCTTC,CASSLVPTGESNEQFF
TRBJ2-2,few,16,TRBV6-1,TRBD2,TGTGCCAGCATCTCTAGCGGGGCCTTGAACACCGGGGAGCTGTTTTTT,CASISSGALNTGELFF
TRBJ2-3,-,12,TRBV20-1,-,TGCAGTGCTAGAGAGGCCACAGATACGCAGTATTTT,CSAREATDTQYF